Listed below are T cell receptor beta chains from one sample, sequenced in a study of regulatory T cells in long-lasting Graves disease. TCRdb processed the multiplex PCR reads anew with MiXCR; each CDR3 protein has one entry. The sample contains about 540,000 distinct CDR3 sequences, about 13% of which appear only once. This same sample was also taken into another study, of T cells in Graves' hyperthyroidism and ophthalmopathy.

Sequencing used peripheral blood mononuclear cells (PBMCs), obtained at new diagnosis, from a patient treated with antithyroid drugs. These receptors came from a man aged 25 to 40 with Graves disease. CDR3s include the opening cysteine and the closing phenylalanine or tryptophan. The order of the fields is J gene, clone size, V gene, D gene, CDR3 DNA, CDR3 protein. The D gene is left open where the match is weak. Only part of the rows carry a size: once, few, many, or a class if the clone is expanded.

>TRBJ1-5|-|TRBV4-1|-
TGCGCCAGCAGTCCTGGACGGTTCCGCAATCAGCCCCAGCATTTT
CASSPGRFRNQPQHF
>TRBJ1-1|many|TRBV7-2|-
TGTGCCAGCAGCCCGGGGCCTTTGAACACTGAAGCTTTCTTT
CASSPGPLNTEAFF
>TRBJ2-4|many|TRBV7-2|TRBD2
TGTGCCAGCAGCTTAGGTACTGGGACTAGCGGGATACCAGCGATTCAGTACTTC
CASSLGTGTSGIPAIQYF
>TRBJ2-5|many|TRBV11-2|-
TGTGCCAGCACCGTAGATGAGGACAGAGAATACTTC
CASTVDEDREYF
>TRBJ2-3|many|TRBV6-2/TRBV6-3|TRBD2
TGTGCCAGCAGTTTCCCGACTAGCGGCGGTCCCCCAGATACGCAGTATTTT
CASSFPTSGGPPDTQYF
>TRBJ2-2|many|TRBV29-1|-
TGCAGCGTTGACCCCGGCGGGGCGGGGACCGGGGAGCTGTTTTTT
CSVDPGGAGTGELFF
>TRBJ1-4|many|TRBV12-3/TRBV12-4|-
TGTGCCAGCAGCCGTGACAGTTACCTAGAAAAACTGTTTTTT
CASSRDSYLEKLFF
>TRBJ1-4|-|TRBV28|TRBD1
TGTGCCAGTAAGACAGGGGGAGTAAATGAAAAACTGTTTTTT
CASKTGGVNEKLFF
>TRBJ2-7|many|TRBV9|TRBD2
TGTGCCAGCAGCCATGGACTAGCGTATCCGGAGAGTAACTACGAGCAGTACTTC
CASSHGLAYPESNYEQYF
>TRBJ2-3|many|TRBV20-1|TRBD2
TGCAGTGCTCCGGTATCGGGACTAGCGGGAGGGCGAGTCCCCGATACGCAGTATTTT
CSAPVSGLAGGRVPDTQYF
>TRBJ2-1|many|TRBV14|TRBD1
TGTGCCAGCAGCCAAGACAGGGGGAATCACAATGAGCAGTTCTTC
CASSQDRGNHNEQFF
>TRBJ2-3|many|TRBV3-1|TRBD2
TGTGCCAGCAGCCAAGGGACTAGCTTCCCAGATACGCAGTATTTT
CASSQGTSFPDTQYF
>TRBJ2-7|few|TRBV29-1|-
TGCAGCGTCCGCGAGGACGGGAGCTCCTACGAGCAGTACTTC
CSVREDGSSYEQYF
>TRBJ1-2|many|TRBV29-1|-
TGCAGCGTTGAAGTCACGGACTACTATGGCTACACCTTC
CSVEVTDYYGYTF
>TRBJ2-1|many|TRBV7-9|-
TGCGCCAGCAGCTTGGGTGCCCAAACCCAAAGGCGTGAGCAGTTCTTC
CASSLGAQTQRREQFF
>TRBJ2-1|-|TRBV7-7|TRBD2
TGTGCCAGCAGCTTCACCGCCCCGACTAGCGGGATGGAGTTCTTC
CASSFTAPTSGMEFF
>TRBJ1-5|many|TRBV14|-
TGTGCCAGCAGCCAAGCCCGGAAAGTGTATCAGCCCCAGCATTTT
CASSQARKVYQPQHF
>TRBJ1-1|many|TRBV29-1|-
TGCAGCGTCCTCTTAGAGGGGCACACTGAAGCTTTCTTT
CSVLLEGHTEAFF
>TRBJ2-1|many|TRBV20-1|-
TGCAGTGCTAGAGTCGGTGGGGACCTCTACAATGAGCAGTTCTTC
CSARVGGDLYNEQFF